This T cell receptor (beta chain) stems from a study of tumour-infiltrating T cells in Burkitt lymphoma. Across the study: Productive clonality predicted overall and progression-free survival.

This clone was counted between two and nine times. Deletions cut 3 bases from V and 4 bases from J, with 15 bases between. The CDR3 totals 15 residues. CDR1 and CDR2 (germline): MNHEY, SVGAGI. The data were produced by immunoSEQ multiplex PCR, yet TCRdb's version contains in-frame clones alone and is incomplete. Of 14,000 or so clones in the sample, approximately 30% were seen once. The sequence was collected from a human donor with diffuse large B-cell lymphoma. Material for sequencing was tumor tissue. V usage is TRBV6-5 and J usage is TRBJ1-1; no reliable D call. As DNA, the CDR3 is TGTGCCAGCAGTTATAACCCGGGTGGGGTCACTGAAGCTTTCTTT. As protein: CASSYNPGGVTEAFF.